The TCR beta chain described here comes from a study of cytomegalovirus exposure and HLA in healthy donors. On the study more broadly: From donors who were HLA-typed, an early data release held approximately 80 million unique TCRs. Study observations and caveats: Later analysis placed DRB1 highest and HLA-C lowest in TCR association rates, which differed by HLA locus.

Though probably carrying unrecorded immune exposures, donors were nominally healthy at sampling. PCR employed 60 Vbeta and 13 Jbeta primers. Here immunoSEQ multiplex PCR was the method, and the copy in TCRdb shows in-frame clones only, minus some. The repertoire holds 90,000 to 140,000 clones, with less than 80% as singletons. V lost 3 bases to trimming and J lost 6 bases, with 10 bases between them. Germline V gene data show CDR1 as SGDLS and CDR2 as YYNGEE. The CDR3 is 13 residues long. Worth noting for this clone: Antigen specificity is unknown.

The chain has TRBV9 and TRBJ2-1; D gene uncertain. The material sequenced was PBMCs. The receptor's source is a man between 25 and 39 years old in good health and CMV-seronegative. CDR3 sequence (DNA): TGTGCCAGCAGCGCGGTAGCCGCCAATGAGCAGTTCTTC. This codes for CASSAVAANEQFF.